A single sample gave rise to the 18 T cell receptor beta chains below, sequenced in a study of blood T cell repertoires in COVID-19. Libraries were prepared by immunoSEQ multiplex PCR; TCRdb keeps only in-frame clonotypes and omits some of them. The table has tens of thousands of clones, 90% seen once. The sample taken for sequencing was peripheral blood. The receptors here all came from a human donor in a cohort sampled during active COVID-19.

The CDR3 reads CASSEALEGGLETQYF. The DNA for the CDR3 is TGTGCCAGCAGTGAAGCATTAGAAGGGGGCTTGGAGACCCAGTACTTC. The chain links TRBV6-1 to TRBJ2-5, with TRBD1 matching over 7 bases. After removal of 0 bases from V and 5 bases from J, the junction contained 9 bases not matched to a gene. CDR1 is MNHNS, CDR2 SASEGT, per germline. The CDR3 spans 16 residues.

The rearrangement joins TRBV5-8 to TRBJ2-1, with 10 bases aligning to TRBD1. Losses at the gene ends were 5 bases for V and 4 bases for J; bases not matched to a gene: 6. The CDR3 runs 15 residues. The germline V gene encodes CDR1 SGHTS and CDR2 YDEGEE. The CDR3 coding sequence is TGTGCCAGCAGACCCGGGACAGGGGCTTACAATGAGCAGTTCTTC. It is translated as CASRPGTGAYNEQFF.

The genes are TRBV5-6 and TRBJ2-7; 11 bases are shared with TRBD2. Germline CDR1 and CDR2: SGHDT and YYEEEE. With V trimmed by 5 bases and J by 7 bases, 8 bases remained unmatched. The CDR3 has 14 amino acids. Written as DNA, the CDR3 is TGTGCCAGCAGGGTAGCGGGAGGGCCCCGGGAGCAGTACTTC. It encodes CASRVAGGPREQYF.

V and J are TRBV19 and TRBJ1-1; 8 bases map to TRBD1. Germline CDR1 and CDR2: LNHDA and SQIVND (reference sequence). The CDR3 consists of 14 residues. The J segment lost 1 base and the V segment lost 8 bases, leaving 6 bases of the junction unmatched. CDR3 region: CASGGRGPNTEAFF. The CDR3 nucleotides read TGTGCCAGTGGAGGCAGGGGGCCGAACACTGAAGCTTTCTTT.

This rearrangement joins TRBV7-8 to TRBJ2-7, with 9 bases lining up with TRBD1. The CDR3 has 14 residues. The V gene end was trimmed by 6 bases and the J gene end by 1 base; junction bases not matched to a gene: 4. The germline V gene has CDR1 SGHVS and CDR2 FQNEAQ. Here the CDR3 DNA reads TGTGCCAGCAGGTTCGACAGGGGGTCCTACGAGCAGTACTTC. It specifies CASRFDRGSYEQYF. The full variable domain, with the rest looked up from reference TRBV7-8 and TRBJ2-7, is GAGVSQSPRYKVAKRGQDVALRCDPISGHVSLFWYQQALGQGPEFLTYFQNEAQLDKSGLPSDRFFAERPEGSVSTLKIQRTQQEDSAVYLCASRFDRGSYEQYFGPGTRLTVT.

V usage is TRBV7-9 and J usage is TRBJ2-7; 8 bases are a match to TRBD1. Germline CDR1 is SEHNR and CDR2 is FQNEAQ (reference sequence). The CDR3 runs to 16 residues. Germline trimming cut 0 bases from V and 3 bases from J; bases unmatched to any gene: 7. DNA for the CDR3: TGTGCCAGCAGCTTAGCTCGCGGGACAGGCCGCTACGAGCAGTACTTC. This translates into CASSLARGTGRYEQYF.

V and J are TRBV19 and TRBJ1-1; D unclear. Germline assignment: CDR1 LNHDA and CDR2 SQIVND (reference sequence). The CDR3 is 12 amino acids. Trimming took off 6 bases at V and 4 bases at J, with 9 bases between the two ends. CDR3 sequence (DNA): TGTGCCAGTAGCACATCGTTCACTGAAGCTTTCTTT. This encodes CASSTSFTEAFF.

This rearrangement joins TRBV7-6 to TRBJ1-6, with 7 bases aligning to TRBD1. CDR3 length equals 16 residues. V lost 1 base, J lost 5 bases, and 5 bases stayed unmatched. CDR1 is SGHVS, CDR2 FNYEAQ, per germline. DNA of the CDR3: TGTGCCAGCAGCTTAGGGGGGACAGCAAATAATTCACCCCTCCACTTT. This gives the protein CASSLGGTANNSPLHF.

The chain has TRBV6-6 and TRBJ1-1; D is unclear. V lost 5 bases to trimming and J lost 7 bases, with 14 bases between them. There are 13 residues in the CDR3. The V gene's germline CDR1 is MNHNY and CDR2 SVGAGI (reference sequence). CDR3 amino acids: CASSTLEGGEAFF. The CDR3 coding sequence is TGTGCCAGCAGTACCTTGGAGGGAGGTGAAGCTTTCTTT.

The chain carries TRBV5-1 and TRBJ2-1, with a tentative D call TRBD1 (6 bases). Germline CDR1 and CDR2: SGHRS and YFSETQ. This CDR3 region has 14 residues. Deletions cut 0 bases from V and 5 bases from J, with 9 bases between. The CDR3 is CASSLGTGNNEQFF. The CDR3 DNA reads TGCGCCAGCAGCTTGGGAACAGGGAACAATGAGCAGTTCTTC.

This clone was observed a handful of times. The chain employs TRBV11-2 and TRBJ2-7; TRBD2 agrees at 12 bases. The V and J ends lost 1 base and 4 bases, in that order; junction bases with no gene match: 11. CDR3 length: 18 residues. Germline values: CDR1 SGHAT, CDR2 FQNNGV. The CDR3 here is CASSLVAGLAGGFYEQYF. The CDR3 nucleotides read TGTGCCAGCAGCTTAGTAGCTGGGCTAGCGGGAGGGTTTTACGAGCAGTACTTC.

The chain couples TRBV23-1 to TRBJ2-1; 7 positions agree with TRBD1. TRBV23-1 is sorted into the ORF group, with uncertain function. There are 15 residues in the CDR3. Trimming cost V 6 bases and J 4 bases; bases outside gene matches: 9. CDR3 sequence reads: CASSRKGTAYNEQFF. The CDR3 DNA sequence: TGCGCCAGCAGCCGAAAGGGGACAGCGTACAATGAGCAGTTCTTC.

The chain is built from TRBV5-1 and TRBJ2-7, with 12 bases lining up with TRBD1. The CDR3 covers 14 residues. Germline-derived CDR1 and CDR2 are SGHRS and YFSETQ. J gave up 4 bases and V 4 bases, and 3 bases lay outside the gene matches. In DNA, the CDR3 is TGCGCCAGCAGCGGGGGACAGGGGGCTTACGAGCAGTACTTC. It encodes CASSGGQGAYEQYF.

The J gene is TRBJ2-3, the V gene TRBV6-5, with 7 bases lining up with TRBD2. J was trimmed by 3 bases and V by 6 bases; bases with no gene match: 9. There are 15 residues in the CDR3. Germline V CDR1 and CDR2: MNHEY, SVGAGI. CDR3 nucleotide sequence: TGTGCCAGCAGAGCCCTAGCGGACCTTACAGATACGCAGTATTTT. This gives the protein CASRALADLTDTQYF.

CDR3: CASSTGTSRYEQYF. The CDR3 DNA is TGTGCCAGCAGCACCGGGACTAGCCGCTACGAGCAGTACTTC. The rearrangement links TRBV11-2 to TRBJ2-7; 9 nucleotides line up with TRBD2. Germline V lookup: CDR1 SGHAT, CDR2 FQNNGV. The CDR3 runs 14 residues. V was pared by 5 bases and J by 3 bases, with 5 bases of the junction left unmatched.

The V gene is TRBV7-9, the J gene TRBJ1-6; a weak D match, TRBD1 (5 bases). CDR1 and CDR2 from the germline V gene are SEHNR and FQNEAQ (reference sequence). V was clipped by 10 bases and J by 10 bases, with 14 bases between them. The CDR3 is 12 amino acids. The CDR3 nucleotides read TGTGCCACCCATAGCGGGGGGTCACCCCTCCACTTT. It translates to CATHSGGSPLHF.

The chain couples TRBV18 to TRBJ2-7; the match to TRBD2 covers 8 bases. CDR1 KGHSH and CDR2 LQKENI come from the germline V gene. V lost 8 bases, J lost 0 bases, and 3 bases stayed unmatched. CDR3 length: 13 amino acids. CDR3 amino acids: CASAGLVSYEQYF. The CDR3 DNA is TGTGCCAGCGCGGGACTAGTCTCCTACGAGCAGTACTTC.

The chain links TRBV7-2 to TRBJ2-7; TRBD2 might be the D (5 bases). The CDR3 spans 15 residues. Trimming took 1 base from V and 3 from J, leaving 13 bases between them. The germline CDR1 and CDR2 sequences are SGHTA and FQGNSA. The CDR3 loop is CASSLGPGSGYEQYF. The CDR3 bases are TGTGCCAGCAGCTTAGGGCCGGGGTCAGGCTACGAGCAGTACTTC.